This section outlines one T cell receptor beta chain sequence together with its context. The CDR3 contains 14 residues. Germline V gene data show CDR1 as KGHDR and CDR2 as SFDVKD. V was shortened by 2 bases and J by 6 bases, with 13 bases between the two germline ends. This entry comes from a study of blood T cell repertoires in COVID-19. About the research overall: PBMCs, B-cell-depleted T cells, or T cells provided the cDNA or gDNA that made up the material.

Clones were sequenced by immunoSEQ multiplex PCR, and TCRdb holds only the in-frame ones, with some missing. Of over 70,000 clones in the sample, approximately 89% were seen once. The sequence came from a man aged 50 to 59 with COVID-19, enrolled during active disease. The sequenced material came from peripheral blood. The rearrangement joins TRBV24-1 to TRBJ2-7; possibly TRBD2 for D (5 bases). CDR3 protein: CATSDSIGVGEQYF. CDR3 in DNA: TGTGCCACCAGTGATTCAATCGGGGTAGGCGAGCAGTACTTC.